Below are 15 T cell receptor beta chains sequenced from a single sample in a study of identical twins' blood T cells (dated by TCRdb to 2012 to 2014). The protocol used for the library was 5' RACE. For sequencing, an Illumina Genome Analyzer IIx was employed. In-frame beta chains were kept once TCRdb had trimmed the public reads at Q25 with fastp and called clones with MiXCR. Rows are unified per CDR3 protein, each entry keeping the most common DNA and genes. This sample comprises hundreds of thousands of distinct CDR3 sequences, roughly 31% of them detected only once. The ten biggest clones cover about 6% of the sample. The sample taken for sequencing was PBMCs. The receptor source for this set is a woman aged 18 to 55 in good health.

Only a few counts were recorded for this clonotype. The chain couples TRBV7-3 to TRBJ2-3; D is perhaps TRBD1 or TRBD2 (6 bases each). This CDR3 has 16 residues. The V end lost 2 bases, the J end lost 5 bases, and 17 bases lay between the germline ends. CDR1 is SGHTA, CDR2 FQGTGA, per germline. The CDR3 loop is CASSLFSGAALDTQYF. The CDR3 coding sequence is TGTGCCAGCAGCTTATTCTCGGGGGCTGCCCTAGATACGCAGTATTTT.

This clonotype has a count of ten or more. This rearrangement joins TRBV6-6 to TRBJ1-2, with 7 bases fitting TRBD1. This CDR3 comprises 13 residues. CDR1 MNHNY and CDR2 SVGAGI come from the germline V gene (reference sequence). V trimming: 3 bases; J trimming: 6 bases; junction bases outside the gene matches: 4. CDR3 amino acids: CASSYRTGDGYTF. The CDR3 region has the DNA TGTGCCAGCAGTTATCGTACAGGGGATGGCTACACCTTC.

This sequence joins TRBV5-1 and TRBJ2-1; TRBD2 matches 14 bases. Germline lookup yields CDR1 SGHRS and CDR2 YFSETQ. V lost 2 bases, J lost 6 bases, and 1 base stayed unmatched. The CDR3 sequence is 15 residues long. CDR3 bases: TGCGCCAGCAGCTTCGGACTAGCGGGGGGCAATGAGCAGTTCTTC. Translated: CASSFGLAGGNEQFF.

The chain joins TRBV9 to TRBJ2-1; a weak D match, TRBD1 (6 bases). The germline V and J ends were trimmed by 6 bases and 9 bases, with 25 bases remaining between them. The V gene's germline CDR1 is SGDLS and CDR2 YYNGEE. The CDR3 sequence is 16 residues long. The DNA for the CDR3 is TGTGCCAGCACCTTACAGGGTTCGATGGGAGTTGGTGAGCAGTTCTTC. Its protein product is CASTLQGSMGVGEQFF.

The CDR3 sequence is CASSRQGTLVNQPQHF. The CDR3 nucleotides are TGTGCCAGCTCTCGACAGGGGACGCTGGTCAATCAGCCCCAGCATTTT. The chain carries TRBV18 and TRBJ1-5, with TRBD1 matching 8 bases. Germline V gene lookup returns CDR1 KGHSH and CDR2 LQKENI. The CDR3 length is 16 residues. The V segment lost 6 bases and the J segment 3 bases; nucleotides outside the gene matches: 10.

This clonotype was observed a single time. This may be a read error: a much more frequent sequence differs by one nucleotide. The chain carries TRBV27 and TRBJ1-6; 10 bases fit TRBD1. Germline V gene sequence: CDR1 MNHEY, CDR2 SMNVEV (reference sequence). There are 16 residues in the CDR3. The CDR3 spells CASSLSGQGDNSPPHF. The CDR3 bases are TGTGCCAGCAGTTTATCAGGACAGGGGGATAATTCACCCCCCCACTTT.

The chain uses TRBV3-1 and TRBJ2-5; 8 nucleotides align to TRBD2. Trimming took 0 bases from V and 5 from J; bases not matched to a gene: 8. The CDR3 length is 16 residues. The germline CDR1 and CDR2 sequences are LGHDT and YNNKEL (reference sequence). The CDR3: CASSQEPSGGWETQYF. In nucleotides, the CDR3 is TGTGCCAGCAGCCAAGAACCCAGCGGGGGCTGGGAGACCCAGTACTTC.

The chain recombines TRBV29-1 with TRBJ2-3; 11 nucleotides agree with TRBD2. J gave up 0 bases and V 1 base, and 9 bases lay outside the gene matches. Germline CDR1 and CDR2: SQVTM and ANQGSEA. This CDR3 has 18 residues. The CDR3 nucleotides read TGCAGCGTTGAAGGACTAGCGGGAACAGAGATTAGCACAGATACGCAGTATTTT. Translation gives CSVEGLAGTEISTDTQYF.

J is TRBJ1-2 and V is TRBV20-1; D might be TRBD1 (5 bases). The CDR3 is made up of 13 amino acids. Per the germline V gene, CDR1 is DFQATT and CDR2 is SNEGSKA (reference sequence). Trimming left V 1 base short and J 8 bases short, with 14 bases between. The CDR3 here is CSARGGGRIGYTF. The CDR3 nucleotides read TGCAGTGCTAGAGGGGGGGGTCGCATAGGCTACACCTTC.

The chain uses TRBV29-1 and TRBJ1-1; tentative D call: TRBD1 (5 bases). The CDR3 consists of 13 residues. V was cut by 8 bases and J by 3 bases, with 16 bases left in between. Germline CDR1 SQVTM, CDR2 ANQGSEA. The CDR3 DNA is TGCAGCACCCGGATAGGGGAGGACACTGAAGCTTTCTTT. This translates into CSTRIGEDTEAFF. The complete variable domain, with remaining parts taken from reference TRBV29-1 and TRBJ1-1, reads SAVISQKPSRDICQRGTSLTIQCQVDSQVTMMFWYRQQPGQSLTLIATANQGSEATYESGFVIDKFPISRPNLTFSTLTVSNMSPEDSSIYLCSTRIGEDTEAFFGQGTRLTVV.

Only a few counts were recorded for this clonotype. The CDR3 DNA reads as TGTGCCAGCGGGGCAGGCCCTAACTATGGCTACACCTTC. It is translated as CASGAGPNYGYTF. The chain uses TRBV12-3 or TRBV12-4 and TRBJ1-2; TRBD1 might be the D (5 bases). The CDR3 runs 13 residues. The V gene lost 8 bases and the J gene lost 0 bases, with 10 bases spanning the gap.

The CDR3 here is CASSLDWPGLLAETQYF. CDR3 nucleotide sequence: TGTGCCAGCAGCTTAGATTGGCCGGGCCTATTAGCAGAGACCCAGTACTTC. The chain joins TRBV11-3 to TRBJ2-5; the D is unclear. Germline CDR1 SGHNT, CDR2 YENEEA. V shed 0 bases and J shed 4 bases, with 18 bases lying between them. The CDR3 has 17 residues.

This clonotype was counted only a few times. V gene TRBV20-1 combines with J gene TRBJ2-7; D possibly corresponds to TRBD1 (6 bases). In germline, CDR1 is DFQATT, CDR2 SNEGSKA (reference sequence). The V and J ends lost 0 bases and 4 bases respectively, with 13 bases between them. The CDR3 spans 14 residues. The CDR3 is CSARDPDRSYEQYF. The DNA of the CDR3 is TGCAGTGCTAGAGATCCCGACAGGTCGTACGAGCAGTACTTC.

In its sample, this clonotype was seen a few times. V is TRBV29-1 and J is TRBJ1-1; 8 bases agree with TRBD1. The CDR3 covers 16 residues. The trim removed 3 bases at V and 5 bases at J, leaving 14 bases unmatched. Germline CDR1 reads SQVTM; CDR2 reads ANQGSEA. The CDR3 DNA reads TGCAGCGTTGAGATGACAGGGGCGCTGGGAACAACTGAAGCTTTCTTT. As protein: CSVEMTGALGTTEAFF.

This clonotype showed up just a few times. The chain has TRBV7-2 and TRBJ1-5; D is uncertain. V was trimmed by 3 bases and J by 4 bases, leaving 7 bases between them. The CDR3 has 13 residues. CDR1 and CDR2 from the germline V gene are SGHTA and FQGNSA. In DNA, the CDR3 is TGTGCCAGCAGCTTTCTCAGGAATCAGCCCCAGCATTTT. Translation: CASSFLRNQPQHF.